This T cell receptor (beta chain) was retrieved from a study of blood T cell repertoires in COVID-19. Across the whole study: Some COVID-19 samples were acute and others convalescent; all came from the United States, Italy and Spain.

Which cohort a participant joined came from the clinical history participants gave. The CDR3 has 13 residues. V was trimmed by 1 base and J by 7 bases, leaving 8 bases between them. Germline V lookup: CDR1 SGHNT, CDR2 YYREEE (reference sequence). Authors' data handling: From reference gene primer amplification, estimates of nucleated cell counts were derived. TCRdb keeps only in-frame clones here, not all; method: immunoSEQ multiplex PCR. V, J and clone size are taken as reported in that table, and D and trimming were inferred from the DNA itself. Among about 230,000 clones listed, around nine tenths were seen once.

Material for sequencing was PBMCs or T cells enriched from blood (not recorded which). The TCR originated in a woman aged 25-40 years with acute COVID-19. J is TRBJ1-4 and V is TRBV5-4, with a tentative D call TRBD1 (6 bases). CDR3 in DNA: TGTGCCAGCAGCTTGACCAGGGGTGAAAAACTGTTTTTT. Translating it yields CASSLTRGEKLFF. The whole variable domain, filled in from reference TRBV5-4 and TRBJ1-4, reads ETGVTQSPTHLIKTRGQQVTLRCSSQSGHNTVSWYQQALGQGPQFIFQYYREEENGRGNFPPRFSGLQFPNYSSELNVNALELDDSALYLCASSLTRGEKLFFGSGTQLSVL.